Given below is one T cell receptor beta chain in context. All donors participated as healthy donors of bone marrow. Unrecorded immune exposure was likely among donors, who were nominally healthy when sampled. This specimen belongs to a study of cytomegalovirus exposure and HLA in healthy donors. In the PCR, 60 Vbeta and 13 Jbeta primers were used. Here immunoSEQ multiplex PCR was the method, and the copy in TCRdb shows in-frame clones only, minus some. The table has 130,000 to 150,000 clones, around 75% seen once. This clonotype was sampled from a woman younger than 30 in good health and CMV-seronegative. The sample comprised PBMCs.

CDR3 bases: TGCGCCAGCAGCTTGGCGAGCGGGGGTAGAGAGACCCAGTACTTC. Its protein product is CASSLASGGRETQYF. The chain combines TRBV5-1 with TRBJ2-5; 8 nucleotides align to TRBD2. V gave up 0 bases and J gave up 4 bases; unmatched junction bases: 5. Germline-derived CDR1 and CDR2 are SGHRS and YFSETQ. The CDR3 sequence is 15 residues long.